This T cell receptor (beta chain) was retrieved from a study of OX40 agonist ivuxolimab in advanced cancers. Whole-study context: It was permissible to have had prior anti-PD-1, anti-PD-L1 or anti-CTLA-4 therapy, and more than 30% had some.

Sequencing used immunoSEQ multiplex PCR; TCRdb keeps in-frame clones, though not all of them. The sample contains under 70,000 clones, around 86% of which appear only once. The CDR3 consists of 14 residues. Germline V gene lookup returns CDR1 SEHNR and CDR2 FQNEAQ (reference sequence). V was cut by 6 bases and J by 5 bases, with 14 bases left in between. In the case of this clone: Its specificity is unknown.

Study results and caveats: On average, CD8+ T cells had more expanded clones than CD4+.

The gene calls are TRBV7-9 and TRBJ2-1, with D perhaps TRBD1 (6 bases). Sample: CD4+ or CD8+ T cells sorted from blood, taken in a trial of the OX40 agonist ivuxolimab. This TCR derives from an adult with an advanced solid tumor such as melanoma, head and neck, liver or kidney cancer. DNA of the CDR3: TGTGCCAGCAGTAACCGGGACATAAACAATGAGCAGTTCTTC. Protein: CASSNRDINNEQFF.